The present T cell receptor beta chain was sequenced within a study of graft-versus-host responses after intestinal transplantation. Study observations and caveats: High graft-versus-host to host-versus-graft T cell clonal ratios marked allografts of patients with graft-donor macrochimerism.

Profiling relied on immunoSEQ multiplex PCR, and the TCRdb table lists in-frame clones only, not all of them. The sample holds tens of thousands of clones, around nine tenths seen once. Germline trimming cut 4 bases from V and 0 bases from J; bases unmatched to any gene: 8. The CDR3 spans 17 residues. Germline loops: CDR1 LNHDA, CDR2 SQIVND (reference sequence). Concerning this clone itself: Its antigen is unidentified.

The clonotype originates from a human donor who received an intestinal transplant. The V and J genes are TRBV19 and TRBJ2-7; 11 bases line up with TRBD2. The specimen comprised unstimulated CD4+ T cells sorted from spleen or lymph node cells, sampled before intestinal transplant. This CDR3 reads CASSTKPGLAASYEQYF. CDR3 coding DNA: TGTGCCAGTAGTACTAAACCGGGACTAGCGGCCTCCTACGAGCAGTACTTC.